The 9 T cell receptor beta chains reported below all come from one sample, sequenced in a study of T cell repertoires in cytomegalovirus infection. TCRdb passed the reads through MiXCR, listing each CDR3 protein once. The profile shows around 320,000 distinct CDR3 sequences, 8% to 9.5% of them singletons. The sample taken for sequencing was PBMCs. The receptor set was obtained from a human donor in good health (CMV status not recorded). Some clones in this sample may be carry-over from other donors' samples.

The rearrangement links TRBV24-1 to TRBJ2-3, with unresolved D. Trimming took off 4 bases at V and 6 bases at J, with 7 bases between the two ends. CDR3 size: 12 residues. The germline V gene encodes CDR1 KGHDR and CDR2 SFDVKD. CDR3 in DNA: TGTGCCACCAGTGAGGGCTTCGATACGCAGTATTTT. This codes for CATSEGFDTQYF.

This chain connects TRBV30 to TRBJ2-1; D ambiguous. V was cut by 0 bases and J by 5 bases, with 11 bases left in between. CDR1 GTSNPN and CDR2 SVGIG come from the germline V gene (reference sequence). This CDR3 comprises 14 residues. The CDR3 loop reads CAWSVGVRDNEQFF. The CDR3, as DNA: TGTGCCTGGAGTGTAGGCGTCCGCGACAATGAGCAGTTCTTC.

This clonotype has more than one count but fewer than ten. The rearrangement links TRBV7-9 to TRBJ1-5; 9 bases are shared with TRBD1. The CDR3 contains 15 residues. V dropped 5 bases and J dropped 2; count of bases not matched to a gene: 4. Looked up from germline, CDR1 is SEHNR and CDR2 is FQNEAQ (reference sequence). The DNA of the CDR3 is TGTGCCAGCAGCAAAGACAGGGGGGGCAATCAGCCCCAGCATTTT. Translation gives CASSKDRGGNQPQHF.

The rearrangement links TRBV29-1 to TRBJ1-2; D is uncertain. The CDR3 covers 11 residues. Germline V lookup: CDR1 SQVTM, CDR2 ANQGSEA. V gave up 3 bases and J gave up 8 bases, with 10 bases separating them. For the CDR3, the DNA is TGCAGCGTTGACCGTCCGTCCGGCTACACCTTC. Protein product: CSVDRPSGYTF. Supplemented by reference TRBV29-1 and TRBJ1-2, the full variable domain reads SAVISQKPSRDICQRGTSLTIQCQVDSQVTMMFWYRQQPGQSLTLIATANQGSEATYESGFVIDKFPISRPNLTFSTLTVSNMSPEDSSIYLCSVDRPSGYTFGSGTRLTVV.

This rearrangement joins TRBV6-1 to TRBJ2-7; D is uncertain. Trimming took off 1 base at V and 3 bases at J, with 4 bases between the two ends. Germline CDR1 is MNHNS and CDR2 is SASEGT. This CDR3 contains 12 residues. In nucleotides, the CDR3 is TGTGCCAGCAGTGAAGGTGGCTACGAGCAGTACTTC. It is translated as CASSEGGYEQYF.

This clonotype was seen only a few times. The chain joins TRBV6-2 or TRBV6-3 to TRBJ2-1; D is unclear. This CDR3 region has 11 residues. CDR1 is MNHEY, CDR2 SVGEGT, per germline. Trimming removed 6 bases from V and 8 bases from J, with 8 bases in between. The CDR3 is CASREVDEQFF. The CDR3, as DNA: TGTGCCAGCAGGGAAGTGGATGAGCAGTTCTTC.

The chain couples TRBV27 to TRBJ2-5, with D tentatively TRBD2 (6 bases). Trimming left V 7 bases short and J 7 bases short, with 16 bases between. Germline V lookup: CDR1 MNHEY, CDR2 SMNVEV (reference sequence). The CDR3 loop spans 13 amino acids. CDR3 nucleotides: TGTGCCAGCACCCCGACTAGAGATGGGACCCAGTACTTC. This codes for CASTPTRDGTQYF.

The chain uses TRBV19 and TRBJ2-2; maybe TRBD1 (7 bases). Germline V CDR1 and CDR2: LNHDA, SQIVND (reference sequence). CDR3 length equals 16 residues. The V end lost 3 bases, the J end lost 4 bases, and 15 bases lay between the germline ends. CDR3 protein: CASSIGGRGATGELFF. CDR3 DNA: TGTGCCAGTAGTATTGGGGGCAGGGGGGCCACCGGGGAGCTGTTTTTT. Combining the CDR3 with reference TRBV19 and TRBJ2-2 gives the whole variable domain DGGITQSPKYLFRKEGQNVTLSCEQNLNHDAMYWYRQDPGQGLRLIYYSQIVNDFQKGDIAEGYSVSREKKESFPLTVTSAQKNPTAFYLCASSIGGRGATGELFFGEGSRLTVL.

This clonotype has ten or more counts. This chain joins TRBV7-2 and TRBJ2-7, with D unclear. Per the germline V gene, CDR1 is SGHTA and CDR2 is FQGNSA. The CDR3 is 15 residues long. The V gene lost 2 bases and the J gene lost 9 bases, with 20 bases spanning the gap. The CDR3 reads CASSLFVSDPLGQYF. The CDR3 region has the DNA TGTGCCAGCAGCTTATTTGTCAGTGACCCGCTCGGGCAGTACTTC.